The following is a T cell receptor beta chain sequence with its context. Trimming pared 2 bases from V and 6 bases from J, leaving 5 bases between. CDR1 is SGHRS and CDR2 is YFSETQ in the germline V gene. The length of the CDR3 is 12 residues. The data belong to a study of blood T cell repertoires in COVID-19. Study at large: Acute and convalescent COVID-19 samples came from the United States, Italy and Spain. Sources were T cells, B-cell-depleted T cells, or PBMCs; the material itself was cDNA or gDNA.

Original handling: Amplification with reference gene primers provided the estimates of nucleated cell counts. Some clones are missing from TCRdb's copy, which holds only in-frame ones; the method was immunoSEQ multiplex PCR. Clone size and V and J calls were adopted from that table, with D and trimming inferred from the DNA. The data show around 300,000 clones, 88% seen once. This chain connects TRBV5-1 to TRBJ2-2; the D is unclear. The specimen sequenced was peripheral blood. The receptor comes from a woman aged 50 to 60 with active or convalescent COVID-19. CDR3 loop: CASSLGAGELFF. DNA of the CDR3: TGCGCCAGCAGCTTAGGAGCCGGGGAGCTGTTTTTT.